The next 12 T cell receptor beta chains were all read from a single sample in a study of T-cell memory formation after mild COVID-19. TCRdb re-analysed the 5' RACE reads in MiXCR, keeping a single row per CDR3 protein. The sample lists about 270,000 distinct CDR3 sequences, roughly 18% seen once, with 23% in the top ten. Sequenced sample: PBMCs or a T cell subset sorted from them (not recorded which). These receptors all come from a man younger than 30 who had mild COVID-19 (a few samples of this study predate the infection). Cell type and time point are not known.

This clonotype occurred a few times. The CDR3 DNA reads TGTGCCAGCCGAAACTCCTATAATTCACCCCTCCACTTT. This encodes CASRNSYNSPLHF. The rearrangement joins TRBV6-4 to TRBJ1-6; D unclear. Per germline, CDR1 MRHNA and CDR2 SNTAGT. The CDR3 runs 13 residues. V was shortened by 8 bases and J by 0 bases, with 5 bases between the two germline ends.

The chain links TRBV4-3 to TRBJ1-2, with TRBD1 identical over 9 bases. Trimming cost V 4 bases and J 8 bases; bases outside gene matches: 14. The V gene's germline CDR1 is LGHNA and CDR2 YSLEER. The CDR3 spans 16 residues. As DNA, the CDR3 is TGCGCCAGCAGCCGGACAGATCCGGGACAGGGCGGCGGCTACACCTTC. Its translation: CASSRTDPGQGGGYTF.

The chain is built from TRBV5-1 and TRBJ1-1; D might be TRBD1 (6 bases). This CDR3 has 14 amino acids. Germline-derived CDR1 and CDR2 are SGHRS and YFSETQ. Trimming stripped 4 bases from V and 2 bases from J, with 12 bases between. This CDR3 reads CASSQTTGNTEAFF. The CDR3 DNA follows: TGCGCCAGCAGCCAGACGACAGGAAACACTGAAGCTTTCTTT.

This clonotype came up a few times. The V call is TRBV24-1, the J call TRBJ2-5, with 8 bases aligning to TRBD1. The CDR3 runs to 15 residues. The trim removed 3 bases at V and 2 bases at J, leaving 4 bases unmatched. Looked up from germline, CDR1 is KGHDR and CDR2 is SFDVKD. The CDR3 nucleotides are TGTGCCACCAGTGATCCGCAGGGGGCTCAAGAGACCCAGTACTTC. It translates to CATSDPQGAQETQYF.

The V call is TRBV5-1, the J call TRBJ1-1, with D uncertain. Trimming removed 6 bases at V and 1 base at J, with 13 bases between. The CDR3 contains 14 residues. Per germline, CDR1 SGHRS and CDR2 YFSETQ. The chain's CDR3 is CASTFFGENTEAFF. The CDR3 bases are TGCGCCAGCACCTTTTTTGGGGAGAACACTGAAGCTTTCTTT.

This clonotype was observed a handful of times. The chain combines TRBV5-5 with TRBJ2-1; D is possibly TRBD1 or TRBD2 (5 bases each). With 7 bases removed from V and 2 bases from J, the gap between germline ends came to 10 bases. Per germline, CDR1 SGHKS and CDR2 YYEKEE (reference sequence). CDR3 length: 13 amino acids. The CDR3 reads CASVGPPYNEQFF. CDR3 sequence (DNA): TGTGCCAGCGTGGGACCGCCCTACAATGAGCAGTTCTTC.

This clonotype was counted only a few times. The CDR3 DNA follows: TGTGCCAGCAGCTTCCTTTGGCCGGATCACTCTGGAAACACCATATATTTT. This encodes CASSFLWPDHSGNTIYF. The V and J genes are TRBV5-5 and TRBJ1-3; no clear D. Trimming removed 2 bases at V and 0 bases at J, with 15 bases between. Per germline, CDR1 SGHKS and CDR2 YYEKEE (reference sequence). This CDR3 comprises 17 residues.

This clonotype was seen just once. CDR3 loop: CASRGRAVGTEAFF. DNA for the CDR3: TGTGCCAGCAGAGGCAGGGCTGTTGGCACTGAAGCTTTCTTT. J is TRBJ1-1 and V is TRBV6-2 or TRBV6-3, with D maybe TRBD1 (5 bases). This CDR3 has 14 amino acids. V was shortened by 6 bases and J by 4 bases, with 15 bases between the two germline ends. CDR1 and CDR2 (germline): MNHEY, SVGEGT.

This clonotype came up a few times. The chain carries TRBV7-3 and TRBJ1-1, with D unclear. There are 15 residues in the CDR3. CDR1 is SGHTA and CDR2 is FQGTGA in the germline V gene. V lost 2 bases and J 0 bases, leaving 10 bases between the germline ends. The CDR3 is CASSLQPDMNTEAFF. DNA for the CDR3: TGTGCCAGCAGCTTACAGCCAGACATGAACACTGAAGCTTTCTTT.

The chain carries TRBV29-1 and TRBJ2-3, with D hard to call. Germline V gene lookup returns CDR1 SQVTM and CDR2 ANQGSEA. This CDR3 is built from 12 residues. Between the trimmed V and J ends, which lost 3 bases and 4 bases, there was a span of 8 bases. The CDR3 spells CSVDPNSDTQYF. The CDR3 DNA is TGCAGCGTTGATCCCAACTCAGATACGCAGTATTTT.

This clonotype has only a few counts. The rearrangement uses TRBV4-3 and TRBJ2-1, with 9 bases fitting TRBD2. The CDR3 loop spans 17 amino acids. V was clipped by 1 base and J by 1 base; unmatched bases: 5. Germline V gene data show CDR1 as LGHNA and CDR2 as YSLEER. CDR3 sequence reads: CASSQGSGGFSYNEQFF. The CDR3 DNA sequence: TGCGCCAGCAGCCAAGGCAGCGGGGGGTTTTCCTACAATGAGCAGTTCTTC.

V gene TRBV4-1 combines with J gene TRBJ1-2, with TRBD1 identical over 9 bases. V lost 3 bases to trimming and J lost 8 bases; unmatched junction nucleotides: 10. CDR3 length: 15 residues. CDR1 is MGHRA and CDR2 is YSYEKL in the germline V gene. The CDR3 protein is CASSQMNRGRYGYTF. CDR3 bases: TGCGCCAGCAGCCAGATGAACAGGGGGCGATACGGCTACACCTTC.